A selection of T cell receptor beta chains follows, all from one sample in a study of OX40 agonist ivuxolimab in advanced cancers. The protocol was immunoSEQ multiplex PCR, while the TCRdb copy is restricted to in-frame clones and leaves out a portion. This table holds some 83,000 clones, approximately 84% found once. The specimen comprised CD4+ or CD8+ T cells sorted from blood, sampled in a trial of the OX40 agonist ivuxolimab. These receptors all come from an adult with an advanced solid tumor such as melanoma, head and neck, liver or kidney cancer. Each CDR3 is given with its conserved first and last residue. The D gene is left open where the match is weak. Rows give clone size only sometimes, using once, few, many, or a class for an expanded clone.

TGTGCCTGGAGCCAGGGTAGTAGTTGGAACTATGGCTACACCTTC | CAWSQGSSWNYGYTF | TRBJ1-2 | NA | NA | TRBV30
TGTGCCAGCAGCTTAAGGTTGGGGACTGAAGCTTTCTTT | CASSLRLGTEAFF | TRBJ1-1 | NA | NA | TRBV7-9
TGTGCCAGCAGCTTGGGACAGAGGAATTCACCCCTCCACTTT | CASSLGQRNSPLHF | TRBJ1-6 | once | NA | TRBV5-4
TGTGCCAGCCGAGGCAGCTATACAGATACGCAGTATTTT | CASRGSYTDTQYF | TRBJ2-3 | once | NA | TRBV6-5
TGTGCCAGCAGTGAAGGGACAGGGTACCAGGAGCAGTTCTTC | CASSEGTGYQEQFF | TRBJ2-1 | NA | TRBD1 | TRBV6-1
TGTGCCAGTAGGAGGACGGCTAATGAAAAACTGTTTTTT | CASRRTANEKLFF | TRBJ1-4 | NA | NA | TRBV19
TGTGCCAGCAGCTTAGGGCGGGGCCCTACAGATACGCAGTATTTT | CASSLGRGPTDTQYF | TRBJ2-3 | NA | NA | TRBV7-8
TGTGCCAGCAGATATGGCTCTCACTCCTACGAGCAGTACTTC | CASRYGSHSYEQYF | TRBJ2-7 | NA | NA | TRBV2
TGCAGTGCCATCGACAGTTATGGCTACACCTTC | CSAIDSYGYTF | TRBJ1-2 | NA | NA | TRBV20-1
TGCGCCAGCAGCCGGACGGACTTCACTGAAGCTTTCTTT | CASSRTDFTEAFF | TRBJ1-1 | few | NA | TRBV5-1
TGCGCCAGCAGCTTGTCAGACTCGATCTTCACTGAAGCTTTCTTT | CASSLSDSIFTEAFF | TRBJ1-1 | NA | NA | TRBV5-1
TGTGCCAGCAGTTACAAGCGGACAGTGCCTTACAATGAGCAGTTCTTC | CASSYKRTVPYNEQFF | TRBJ2-1 | once | NA | TRBV6-5
TGCGCCAGCAGCCGATATAGCACAGATACGCAGTATTTT | CASSRYSTDTQYF | TRBJ2-3 | NA | NA | TRBV5-1
TGTGCCAGCAGCCATGCCGGGAGCCAAGAGACCCAGTACTTC | CASSHAGSQETQYF | TRBJ2-5 | NA | NA | TRBV4-2
TGTGCCAGCAGCTTATGGGGGAGCTCCTACAATGAGCAGTTCTTC | CASSLWGSSYNEQFF | TRBJ2-1 | once | NA | TRBV11-3
TGCGCCAGCAGCCCGGGAGGTTGGACAGCCTATAACACAGATACGCAGTATTTT | CASSPGGWTAYNTDTQYF | TRBJ2-3 | NA | NA | TRBV5-1
TGTGCCTGGAGTATCGGGACAGGGATCGGGAAACTGTTTTTT | CAWSIGTGIGKLFF | TRBJ1-4 | NA | TRBD1 | TRBV30
TGTGCCAGCTCACCCGGCGGACCATACTCTGGAAACACCATATATTTT | CASSPGGPYSGNTIYF | TRBJ1-3 | NA | NA | TRBV18
TGTGCCTGGAGTAGGGGGACCTCCCCCACAGATACGCAGTATTTT | CAWSRGTSPTDTQYF | TRBJ2-3 | NA | NA | TRBV30
TGTGCCAGCAGCCGCAATTGGGGCGAGGACTATGGCTACACCTTC | CASSRNWGEDYGYTF | TRBJ1-2 | few | NA | TRBV6-5
TGTGCCAGCAGAGAGGGTCAGGGGCGAAACACCATATATTTT | CASREGQGRNTIYF | TRBJ1-3 | NA | NA | TRBV28
TGCGCCAGCAGACCCCGGACAGGGCGGATCGATGGCTACACCTTC | CASRPRTGRIDGYTF | TRBJ1-2 | NA | TRBD1 | TRBV5-1
TGTGCCAGCAGTTGGTCGCGGGGGGGGACCTACGAGCAGTACTTC | CASSWSRGGTYEQYF | TRBJ2-7 | NA | TRBD2 | TRBV6-6
TGTGCCAGCAGCTTGGGCCGGGGTTTTGGGAATACGCAGTATTTT | CASSLGRGFGNTQYF | TRBJ2-3 | NA | NA | TRBV5-4
TGTGCCAGCAGTTTGGGACAGCGCAATCAGCCCCAGCATTTT | CASSLGQRNQPQHF | TRBJ1-5 | NA | TRBD1 | TRBV27
TGTGCCAGCAGTGGCCACACCGGGGAGCTGTTTTTT | CASSGHTGELFF | TRBJ2-2 | NA | NA | TRBV6-1
TGTGCCAGCAGTGGACTAGCTAGGGGAGAGACCCAGTACTTC | CASSGLARGETQYF | TRBJ2-5 | NA | TRBD2 | TRBV2
TGCAGCGTTATGGGAACCGCGCGGACGAACACTGAAGCTTTCTTT | CSVMGTARTNTEAFF | TRBJ1-1 | few | NA | TRBV29-1